This T cell receptor (beta chain) is from a study of CD8+ T cells in alopecia areata (dated by TCRdb to the late 2010s). Notes on the research overall: The treated patients took part in an open-label pilot trial in which moderate-to-severe alopecia areata was treated with oral tofacitinib at 5 to 10 mg twice daily. Tofacitinib was administered for 6 to 18 months, and 6 months of follow-up off drug were then conducted to assess delayed response and recurrence. High-throughput TCRbeta sequencing was used to examine T cell clonal expansion in alopecia areata in both the C3H/HeJ mouse model and human patients. On the human side, TCRbeta sequencing was run on scalp tissue and on sorted CD4+ and CD8+ peripheral blood T cells from healthy controls and from alopecia areata patients with either patchy or totalis/universalis disease. Biopsies were taken from tofacitinib-treated patients at baseline and again at 4 and 24 weeks into treatment, and several of those patients also had a later scalp biopsy. Scalp clonality was compared among normal scalp (n=4), patchy alopecia areata scalp (n=8), and alopecia totalis/universalis scalp (n=8). RNA came from the PAXgene miRNA kit for fixed scalp, the miRNeasy kit for PBMCs, and the RNeasy kit for mouse skin. TCRbeta CDR3 regions were amplified by immunoSEQ multiplex PCR with 35 Vbeta forward and 13 Jbeta reverse primers.

Sample time point, as interpreted from the label and publication: baseline before oral tofacitinib. Lesional scalp punch biopsies and peripheral blood were collected from alopecia areata patients. After PBMCs were isolated by density centrifugation and stained for CD3, CD4 and CD8, a FACSAria was used to sort CD4+ and CD8+ T cells. The germline V gene encodes CDR1 LGHNA and CDR2 YNFKEQ. CDR3 length: 16 amino acids, cysteine to phenylalanine. The CDR3 DNA has 48 bases and is translated from base 1. The germline V end is reduced by 4 bases and the J end by 5 bases; junction bases left unmatched: 3. This clone showed up just a few times. Its binding antigen is unknown. No base qualities exist here, and no much larger clone lies one base off it. Overall results and qualifications from the work: Compared with mice, TCR sequences shared between patients were less clear, possibly partly because of HLA diversity across the patient population. Lesional scalp, especially in alopecia totalis/universalis, showed higher clonality and more expanded CD8+ clones than normal scalp, suggesting antigenic drive. Resident alphabeta T cells in normal human skin are also sequenced, complicating scalp TCR repertoire analysis, unlike mouse skin dominated by gammadelta T cells.

Libraries came from the immunoSEQ multiplex PCR assay. RNA was extracted from all samples and reverse transcribed into cDNA as template for TCR sequencing. First-strand cDNA was synthesized with SuperScript III using a 2:1 mix of oligo-dT and random hexamers. A synthetic immune receptor repertoire was used to assess amplification bias, and residual bias was removed computationally. The published analysis was carried out like this. After raw reads were preprocessed to remove errors, the CDR3 was defined following IMGT conventions as running from the conserved cysteine to phenylalanine. Clonality was calculated as 1 minus Shannon entropy normalized by log2 of the number of productive unique TCRs. Whether each scalp clone was CD4 or CD8 was inferred by checking scalp TCRbeta sequences against the CD4 and CD8 repertoires from sorted blood. TCRdb carries this immuneACCESS record with in-frame sequences only. Its versions omit some clonotypes, under half of them owing to an unresolved V gene in the studies checked, with the rest unexplained. The V and J calls and clone size come from that table; D and trimming were worked out from the DNA. The sample yields hundreds of thousands of clones; approximately 61% were counted once. The biggest ten clones account for 1% to 1.5% of the sample.

The clonotype originates from a human donor with alopecia areata. The source was CD4+ T cells sorted from blood, collected at week 0. The chain couples TRBV4-2 to TRBJ2-1; TRBD2 aligns with 15 central bases. The DNA sequence is given as TGTGCCAGCAGCCTTTGGACTAGCGGGGGGGACAATGAGCAGTTCTTC. Translated, this gives CASSLWTSGGDNEQFF.